Here is one T cell receptor beta chain with its context. Its recognized antigen is unknown. Base qualities are not provided; no much larger clone lies one nucleotide away. These data come from a study of shared T cell receptors in the human thymus (dated by TCRdb to about 2021). The study in broad terms: The study examined how self-reactive, shared T-cell receptor alpha chains are generated in the human thymus.

The library was produced with the immunoSEQ multiplex PCR assay. TCRdb mirrors the immuneACCESS table, restricted to in-frame sequences. Some clones are absent from its copies; in checked studies, under half trace to an unresolved V gene, and the reason for the others is unknown. This sample gives around 340,000 clones in total; roughly 94% of them show up just once. The ten top clones hold around 0.019% of the sample. The sequence was collected from a human donor. Sample: thymocytes.

The DNA sequence is TGCGCCAGCAGCGAACTAGCGGGAGGCTCCAATGAGCAGTTCTTC. The resulting protein is CASSELAGGSNEQFF. The chain employs TRBV5-1 and TRBJ2-1, with 12 central nucleotides matching TRBD2. The germline V gene supplies CDR1 SGHRS and CDR2 YFSETQ. Trimming takes 4 bases off V and 6 bases off J; junction bases not matched to a gene: 5. From its cysteine to its phenylalanine, the CDR3 spans 15 amino acids. CDR3 DNA only is kept here, 45 bases in frame from base 1.